The rows below give T cell receptor beta chains drawn from one sample of a study of identical twins' blood T cells. From the 5' RACE reads, TCRdb called clonotypes with MiXCR, one entry per CDR3 protein. Of 300,000 to 450,000 distinct CDR3 sequences listed, more than 25% were seen once; the top ten hold roughly 5.5%. The sample was PBMCs. These receptors were taken from a woman aged 18-49 years in good health. Both conserved end residues are part of each CDR3. The D gene is left open where the match is weak. Size is stated for part of the rows, as once, few or many counts, or as a class when the clone is expanded.

j_call	v_call	d_call	clone_size	cdr3_nt	cdr3_aa
TRBJ2-1	TRBV24-1	NA	few	TGTGCCACCAGTGATTTTCAGGGCAATGAGCAGTTCTTC	CATSDFQGNEQFF
TRBJ2-7	TRBV20-1	TRBD2	NA	TGCAGTGCTAGCGGGAGGGATGCCGAGCAGTACTTC	CSASGRDAEQYF
TRBJ1-1	TRBV20-1	NA	NA	TGCAGTGCTCGCACGACAGTCGGGGCTTTCTTT	CSARTTVGAFF
TRBJ2-2	TRBV4-3	NA	NA	TGCGCCAGCAGCGTGGTAGGGGGGTTTAACACCGGGGAGCTGTTTTTT	CASSVVGGFNTGELFF
TRBJ2-3	TRBV14	TRBD2	NA	TGTGCCAGCAGCCGGCTAGCGGGAGACCCGACCACAGATACGCAGTATTTT	CASSRLAGDPTTDTQYF
TRBJ1-4	TRBV7-9	TRBD1	few	TGTGCCAGCAGCTCCAGGGGGGAAAAACTGTTTTTT	CASSSRGEKLFF
TRBJ1-3	TRBV5-1	NA	few	TGCGCCAGCAGCCCGAATTACTCCGGGGCCTCTGGAAACACCATATATTTT	CASSPNYSGASGNTIYF
TRBJ1-1	TRBV12-3/TRBV12-4	TRBD1	many	TGTGCCAGCAGTTGGGACAGGGGGAACACTGAAGCTTTCTTT	CASSWDRGNTEAFF
TRBJ1-1	TRBV19	TRBD1	few	TGTGCCAGTACAACTGACAGGGCCGAAGCTTTCTTT	CASTTDRAEAFF
TRBJ2-7	TRBV29-1	TRBD2	few	TGCAGCGTTTCCCCGGGTAGCGGGAGACTAGGAGAGCAGTACTTC	CSVSPGSGRLGEQYF
TRBJ1-3	TRBV3-1	NA	NA	TGTGCCAGCTCATGGGGAGGGTCCGGAAACACCATATATTTT	CASSWGGSGNTIYF
TRBJ1-1	TRBV7-9	NA	NA	TGTGCCAGCAGCTTTCGTGATGAAGCTTTCTTT	CASSFRDEAFF
TRBJ1-4	TRBV9	NA	many	TGTGCCAGCAGGGGACGGGCTAATGAAAAACTGTTTTTT	CASRGRANEKLFF
TRBJ2-5	TRBV11-2	NA	NA	TGTGCCAGCAGCTCGGTTGACGAGACCCAGTACTTC	CASSSVDETQYF
TRBJ1-3	TRBV12-3/TRBV12-4	NA	NA	TGTGCCAGCAGTTTAAAGGGGGGCTCTGAAAACACCATATATTTT	CASSLKGGSENTIYF
TRBJ1-1	TRBV7-9	NA	NA	TGTGCCAGCAGCTCCAGGTCTTCTACTGAAGCTTTCTTT	CASSSRSSTEAFF
TRBJ2-1	TRBV11-2	TRBD2	NA	TGTGCCAGCAGCTTAGGACTAGCACCCTCCTACAATGAGCAGTTCTTC	CASSLGLAPSYNEQFF
TRBJ2-1	TRBV2	NA	few	TGTGCCAGCACCCGGGAGTCTCCGTACAATGAGCAGTTCTTC	CASTRESPYNEQFF
TRBJ2-7	TRBV20-1	NA	NA	TGCAGTGCTAGCAGTGGGGACATCTCCCACGAGCAGTACTTC	CSASSGDISHEQYF
TRBJ1-2	TRBV27	TRBD1	few	TGTGCCAGCACCAGGGGGGTTAACTATGGCTACACCTTC	CASTRGVNYGYTF
TRBJ2-2	TRBV20-1	TRBD1	few	TGCAGTGCTAGAGATCTTACAGGGGGAAACACCGGGGAGCTGTTTTTT	CSARDLTGGNTGELFF
TRBJ1-1	TRBV3-1	NA	NA	TGTGCCAGCAGCCAGGAGGGGACCACTGAAGCTTTCTTT	CASSQEGTTEAFF
TRBJ2-4	TRBV11-2	TRBD2	few	TGTGCCAGCAGCTTAGCGGGAGGGGAAAACATTCAGTACTTC	CASSLAGGENIQYF
TRBJ2-1	TRBV6-2/TRBV6-3	TRBD2	few	TGTGCCAGCACCACGGGACTAGCGGGATACCCCTCGAACAATGAGCAGTTCTTC	CASTTGLAGYPSNNEQFF
TRBJ2-7	TRBV10-3	NA	NA	TGTGCCATCAGTGCTGGTTACAGTTCCTACGAGCAGTACTTC	CAISAGYSSYEQYF
TRBJ1-1	TRBV28	NA	NA	TGTGCCGCTTGTATGGAGGGCGGGGGCACTGAAGCTTTCTTT	CAACMEGGGTEAFF
TRBJ2-1	TRBV20-1	NA	NA	TGCAGTGCCACGCACTTAGACGAACAGTTCTTC	CSATHLDEQFF
TRBJ1-3	TRBV28	NA	NA	TGTACCAGCAGTAAAGGGGCCAGTGTCTCTGGAAACACCATATATTTT	CTSSKGASVSGNTIYF
TRBJ2-1	TRBV7-7	NA	few	TGTGCTAGCGCGAGAGGGTTAAGAAATGAGCAGTTCTTC	CASARGLRNEQFF
TRBJ1-5	TRBV27	NA	few	TGTGCCAGCAGTTTAGAGGGTTTGGGTCAGCCCCAGCATTTT	CASSLEGLGQPQHF
TRBJ1-4	TRBV29-1	TRBD1	NA	TGCAGCGTTGTTTCCAGGGGGGAGGATGAAAAACTGTTTTTT	CSVVSRGEDEKLFF
TRBJ1-1	TRBV11-2	NA	many	TGTGCCAGCAGCCTCCCCGCGGGGAGGACAATGAACACTGAAGCTTTCTTT	CASSLPAGRTMNTEAFF
TRBJ1-2	TRBV6-5	TRBD1	NA	TGTGCCAGCAGCCTCCTGGTGACCGTGACAGGGATATATGGCTACACCTTC	CASSLLVTVTGIYGYTF
TRBJ1-1	TRBV11-2	NA	many	TGTGCCAGCAGCCGGACTACTGGGAACACTGAAGCTTTCTTT	CASSRTTGNTEAFF
TRBJ1-3	TRBV11-2	NA	few	TGTGCCAGCAGCTCCCACCGGCGGCTAGACGGATTCTCTGGAAACACCATATATTTT	CASSSHRRLDGFSGNTIYF
TRBJ1-2	TRBV29-1	NA	few	TGCAGCGTCCTTACCGGCTCCTATGGCTACACCTTC	CSVLTGSYGYTF
TRBJ1-6	TRBV28	NA	NA	TGTGCCAGCATCCCTGGGGGGGGCGCATATAATTCACCCCTCCACTTT	CASIPGGGAYNSPLHF
TRBJ1-2	TRBV12-3/TRBV12-4	NA	NA	TGTGCCAGCAGTCAGAGACGGGGCTATGGCTACACCTTC	CASSQRRGYGYTF
TRBJ1-1	TRBV19	NA	NA	TGTGCCAGTAGTATAGATGGCAGTAATACCCACGACACTGAAGCTTTCTTT	CASSIDGSNTHDTEAFF
TRBJ2-1	TRBV7-6	NA	NA	TGTGCCAGCAGCTCCCCCCTGACCCTGGACGATGAGCAGTTCTTC	CASSSPLTLDDEQFF
TRBJ2-1	TRBV29-1	NA	NA	TGCAGCGTTGAGAGGGGATTAGCCGAGCAGTTCTTC	CSVERGLAEQFF
TRBJ2-7	TRBV13	TRBD1	NA	TGTGCCAGCAGCCCTCCGGGACAGGTCTCCTACGAGCAGTACTTC	CASSPPGQVSYEQYF
TRBJ2-1	TRBV27	TRBD2	NA	TGTGCCAGCAGTTTATTACTAGCGGGAGTTGAGCAGTTCTTC	CASSLLLAGVEQFF
TRBJ2-1	TRBV27	TRBD2	once	TGTGCCAGCAGTTTTTGGCTCGCGGGAGGGCCTAATGAGCAGTTCTTC	CASSFWLAGGPNEQFF
TRBJ2-1	TRBV7-2	NA	NA	TGTGCCAGCAGCTTCCAAGTTGCCAATGAGCAGTTCTTC	CASSFQVANEQFF
TRBJ2-5	TRBV28	NA	many	TGTGCCAGCAGTTTAGAGGACCTCCGGTCTGGGGAGACCCAGTACTTC	CASSLEDLRSGETQYF
TRBJ2-1	TRBV29-1	NA	few	TGCAGCGCAGTGGGGGGAGGATACAATGAGCAGTTCTTC	CSAVGGGYNEQFF
TRBJ1-5	TRBV18	NA	many	TGTGCCAGCTCACTCGTTGGGAAAAATCAGCCCCAGCATTTT	CASSLVGKNQPQHF
TRBJ1-2	TRBV12-3/TRBV12-4	TRBD1	few	TGTGCCAGCAGTTTGCGACAGGGCTCCGGTAGCGGCTACACCTTC	CASSLRQGSGSGYTF
TRBJ2-3	TRBV15	TRBD1	NA	TGTGCCACCAGCGGGCGACAGGGGACTTCCACAGATACGCAGTATTTT	CATSGRQGTSTDTQYF
TRBJ2-1	TRBV3-1	NA	few	TGTGCCAGCAGCCAGTTAGGGGATGAGCAGTTCTTC	CASSQLGDEQFF
TRBJ1-1	TRBV9	NA	few	TGTGCCAGCAGCGTAAGTACAGGCACTGAAGCTTTCTTT	CASSVSTGTEAFF
TRBJ2-1	TRBV20-1	NA	NA	TGCAGTGCTACATATAGCGGAGGGGGGTACAATGAGCAGTTCTTC	CSATYSGGGYNEQFF
TRBJ1-2	TRBV29-1	NA	NA	TGCAGCGTTGCTAGACCCGAGGTGAATTATGGCTACACCTTC	CSVARPEVNYGYTF
TRBJ1-1	TRBV20-1	TRBD1	NA	TGCAGTGCTAGAGCCTCGGGACAGATGACTGAAGCTTTCTTT	CSARASGQMTEAFF
TRBJ1-2	TRBV6-5	NA	NA	TGTGCCAGCCGGGGGGGGCAGACTAACTATGGCTACACCTTC	CASRGGQTNYGYTF
TRBJ1-4	TRBV20-1	NA	many	TGCAGTGCTAGCCCGGACCTTCCCCAAAGAAAACTGTTTTTT	CSASPDLPQRKLFF